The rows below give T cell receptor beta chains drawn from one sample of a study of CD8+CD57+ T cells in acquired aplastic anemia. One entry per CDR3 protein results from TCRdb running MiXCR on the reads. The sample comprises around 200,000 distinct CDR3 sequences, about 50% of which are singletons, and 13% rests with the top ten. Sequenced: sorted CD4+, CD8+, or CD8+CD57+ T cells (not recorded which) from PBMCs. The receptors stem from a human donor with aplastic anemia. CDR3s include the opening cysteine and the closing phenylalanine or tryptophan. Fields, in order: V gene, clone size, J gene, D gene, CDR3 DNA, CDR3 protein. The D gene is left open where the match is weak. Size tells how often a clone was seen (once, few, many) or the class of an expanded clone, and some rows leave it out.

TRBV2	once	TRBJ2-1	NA	TGTGCCACCGAGGGGGACCTATACAATGAGCAGTTCTTC	CATEGDLYNEQFF
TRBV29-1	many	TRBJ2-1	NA	TGCAGCCTCAATGAGGGAGGGACAGGAGAGCAGTTCTTC	CSLNEGGTGEQFF
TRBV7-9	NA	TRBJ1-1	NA	TGTGCCAGCAGCCCCCGAAGGGGCACTGAAGCTTTCTTT	CASSPRRGTEAFF
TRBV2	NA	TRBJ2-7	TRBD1	TGTGCCAGCAGCTATACAGGGGGACAGCAGTACTTC	CASSYTGGQQYF
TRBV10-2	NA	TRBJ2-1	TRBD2	TGCGCCAGCAGAGCTAGCGGGAGTCGAATATTGGATGAGCAGTTCTTC	CASRASGSRILDEQFF
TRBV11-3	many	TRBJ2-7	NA	TGTGCCAGCAGCTCCCTGAAGTTCTCCTACGAGCAGTACTTC	CASSSLKFSYEQYF
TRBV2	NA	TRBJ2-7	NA	TGTGCCAGCAGTTGGGGATCCTACGAGCAGTACTTC	CASSWGSYEQYF
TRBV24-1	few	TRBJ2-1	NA	TGTGCCACCAGTGATTCTGCAGGGATCTACAATGAGCAGTTCTTC	CATSDSAGIYNEQFF
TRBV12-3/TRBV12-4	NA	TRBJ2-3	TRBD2	TGTGCCAGCAGTTTTGTGGCGGGGGGGCAGCGGAGAGATACGCAGTATTTT	CASSFVAGGQRRDTQYF
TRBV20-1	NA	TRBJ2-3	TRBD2	TGCAGTGCTAGAGGAGGGGCTAGCGGGGGGGCAGATACGCAGTATTTT	CSARGGASGGADTQYF
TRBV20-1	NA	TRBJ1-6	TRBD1	TGCAGTGCTACAGGGGGCATGGTTAATTCACCCCTCCACTTT	CSATGGMVNSPLHF
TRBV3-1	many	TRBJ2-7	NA	TGTGCCAGCAGCCAAGATTTGGCAGCCCGCGAGCAGTACTTC	CASSQDLAAREQYF
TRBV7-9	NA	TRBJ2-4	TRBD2	TGTGCCAGCAGCTTAGCCGGGGGGGTAGCAAACATTCAGTACTTC	CASSLAGGVANIQYF
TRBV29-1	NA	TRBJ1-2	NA	TGCAGCGTTCGAGGCCGGGAGAACTATGGCTACACCTTC	CSVRGRENYGYTF
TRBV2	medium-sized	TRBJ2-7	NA	TGTGCCAGCAGTGAGCAGGGGAATTCCTACGAGCAGTACTTC	CASSEQGNSYEQYF
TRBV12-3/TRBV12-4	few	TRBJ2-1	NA	TGTGCCAGCAGTTTAAGGGGGGGGCAGTTCTTC	CASSLRGGQFF
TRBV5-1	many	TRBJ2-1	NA	TGCGCCAGCACTGCCCGGGCGGGGCGATACAATGAGCAGTTCTTC	CASTARAGRYNEQFF
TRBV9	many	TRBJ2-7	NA	TGTGCCAGCAGCTCCCGCATTGGCTACGAGCAGTACTTC	CASSSRIGYEQYF
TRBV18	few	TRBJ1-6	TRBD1	TGTGCCAGCTCACCACCTCTGGCAGGGGGAAGCTCACCCCTCCACTTT	CASSPPLAGGSSPLHF
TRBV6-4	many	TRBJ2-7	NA	TGTGCCACCCCCTCGGGGGGCAGGTACGAGCAGTACTTC	CATPSGGRYEQYF
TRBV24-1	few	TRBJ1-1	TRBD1	TGTGCCACCAGTGACACCGGGACAGATACTGAAGCTTTCTTT	CATSDTGTDTEAFF
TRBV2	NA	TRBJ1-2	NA	TGTGCCAGCAGTTTCGGGGATCGGGGCTACACCTTC	CASSFGDRGYTF
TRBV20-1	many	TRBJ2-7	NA	TGCAGTGCTGGGTCCGACTCGATAGGCGAGCAGTACTTC	CSAGSDSIGEQYF
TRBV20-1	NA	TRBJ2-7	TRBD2	TGCAGTGCCCTGACTAGCGGGGTCTCCTACGAGCAGTACTTC	CSALTSGVSYEQYF
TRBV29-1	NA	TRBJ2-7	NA	TGCAGCGTTCGGGCCCCCGGGACCGGATTTACCTCCTACGAGCAGTACTTC	CSVRAPGTGFTSYEQYF
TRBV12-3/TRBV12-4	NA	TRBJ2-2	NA	TGTGCCAGCAGTTTAGTTGGGGTTCGGGGCACCGGGGAGCTGTTTTTT	CASSLVGVRGTGELFF